One sample yielded the 4 T cell receptor beta chains listed below, sequenced in a study of regulatory T cells in long-lasting Graves disease. The TCR beta library used iRepertoire HTBI primers with Arm-PCR amplification of CDR3. Each CDR3 protein is one row after TCRdb ran MiXCR on the multiplex PCR reads. Altogether about 430,000 distinct CDR3 sequences are present, approximately 15% being singletons, with the ten largest covering under 9%. Specified time point: newly diagnosed GD, antithyroid drugs for less than 3 months. Researchers made the TCR library from RNA that was extracted from PBMCs. These same data were also listed under a study on T cells in Graves' hyperthyroidism and ophthalmopathy.

This material consisted of peripheral blood mononuclear cells (PBMCs), taken at new diagnosis, from a patient treated with antithyroid drugs. The receptor source for this set is a woman aged 40 to 49 with Graves disease.

The chain uses TRBV3-1 and TRBJ2-7; TRBD2 aligns across 8 bases. Germline-derived CDR1 and CDR2 are LGHDT and YNNKEL (reference sequence). This CDR3 has 16 residues. Trimming removed 5 bases from V and 2 bases from J; junction bases left unmatched: 11. CDR3 in amino acids: CASSLEAGVRAYEQYF. DNA for the CDR3: TGTGCCAGCAGCTTGGAAGCGGGAGTGCGAGCCTACGAGCAGTACTTC.

This clonotype was counted many times. The chain recombines TRBV27 with TRBJ2-7; the D is unclear. CDR3 size: 13 residues. V dropped 5 bases and J dropped 3 bases, with 11 bases sitting between them. Germline V gene sequence: CDR1 MNHEY, CDR2 SMNVEV (reference sequence). The CDR3 nucleotides are TGTGCCAGCAGTCACCCGGACGGCTACGAGCAGTACTTC. The encoded protein is CASSHPDGYEQYF.

Comments on this clonotype: Since a much larger clone is just one base distant, this may be a read error. The rearrangement joins TRBV28 to TRBJ2-7; maybe TRBD1 (6 bases). The DNA matches TRBJ2-1 better at its end, which makes the J call doubtful. The CDR3 runs to 15 residues. Germline V gene sequence: CDR1 MDHEN, CDR2 SYDVKM. CDR3 bases: TGTGCCAGCTCAGACAGGAACGAAGCCACCAATGAGCAGTTCTTC. Amino acid sequence: CASSDRNEATNEQFF.

This clonotype appeared a few times. V is TRBV7-9 and J is TRBJ1-2; D ambiguous. This CDR3 region has 12 residues. The V and J ends lost 5 bases and 8 bases respectively, with 12 bases between them. From germline, CDR1 is SEHNR and CDR2 FQNEAQ (reference sequence). CDR3 protein: CASSTGDGGYTF. The CDR3 nucleotides are TGTGCCAGCAGCACGGGAGATGGGGGCTACACCTTC.